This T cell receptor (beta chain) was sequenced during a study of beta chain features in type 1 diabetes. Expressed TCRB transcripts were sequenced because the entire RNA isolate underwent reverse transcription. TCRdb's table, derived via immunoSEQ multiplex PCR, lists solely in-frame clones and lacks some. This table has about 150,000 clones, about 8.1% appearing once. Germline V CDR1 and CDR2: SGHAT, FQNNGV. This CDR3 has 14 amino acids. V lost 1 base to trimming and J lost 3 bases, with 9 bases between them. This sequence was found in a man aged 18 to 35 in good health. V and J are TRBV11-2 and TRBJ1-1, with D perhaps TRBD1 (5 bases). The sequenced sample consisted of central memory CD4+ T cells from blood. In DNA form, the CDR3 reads TGTGCCAGCAGCTTAGCGGGGGAGTACACTGAAGCTTTCTTT. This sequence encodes CASSLAGEYTEAFF.